This TCR beta chain was found in a study of tumor-infiltrating lymphocytes in primary liver carcinoma. From 450 to 600 ng total RNA, TCR beta cDNA was generated with a primer in the constant region. Sequencing libraries for TCR beta derived from three nested multiplex PCR rounds that used slightly modified ARM-PCR. Amplification in the first two PCR rounds was performed using TRBV1-TRBV30 forward primers and a C-beta reverse primer for 10 cycles each. TCRdb ran MiXCR on the multiplex PCR reads and lists one entry per CDR3 protein. The repertoire holds roughly 70,000 distinct CDR3 sequences, approximately 74% seen once, with roughly two fifths in the top ten. Investigators took RNA and DNA out together from 20-30 mg of unsorted bulk tissue. Donors underwent surgery for histopathologically diagnosed primary liver carcinoma. These patients lived with chronic HBV infection and had never been treated.

The V end lost 10 bases, the J end lost 1 base, and 19 bases lay between the germline ends. CDR1 is MDHEN, CDR2 SYDVKM, per germline. The CDR3 consists of 15 residues. This sequence joins TRBV28 and TRBJ2-5; D could derive from TRBD1 or TRBD2 (6 bases each). The TCR originated in a man between 40 and 49 years old with primary liver carcinoma and hepatitis B virus infection. The sequencing sample was made of liver tumor tissue from sampling region 4. Subset specified: tumor region T4, right-lateral pole. The DNA of the CDR3 is TGTGCCAACACTTGGGGGTGGGGGGCCCAAGAGACCCAGTACTTC. It yields the protein CANTWGWGAQETQYF.